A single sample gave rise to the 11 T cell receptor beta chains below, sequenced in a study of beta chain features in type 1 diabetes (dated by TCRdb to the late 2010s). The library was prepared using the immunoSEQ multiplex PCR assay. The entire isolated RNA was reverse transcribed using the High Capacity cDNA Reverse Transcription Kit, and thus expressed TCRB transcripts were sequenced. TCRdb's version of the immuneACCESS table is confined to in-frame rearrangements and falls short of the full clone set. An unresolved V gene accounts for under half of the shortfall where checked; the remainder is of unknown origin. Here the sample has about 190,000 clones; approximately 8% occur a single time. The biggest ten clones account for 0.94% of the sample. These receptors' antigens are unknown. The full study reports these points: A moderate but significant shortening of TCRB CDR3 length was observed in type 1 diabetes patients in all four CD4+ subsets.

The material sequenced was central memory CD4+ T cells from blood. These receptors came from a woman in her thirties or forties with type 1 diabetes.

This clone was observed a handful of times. The CDR3 sequence: CASSIGTGEMNIQYF. CDR3 in DNA: TGTGCCAGTAGTATAGGCACGGGGGAAATGAACATTCAGTACTTC. This rearrangement joins TRBV19 to TRBJ2-4, with a weak D call TRBD2 (6 bases). This CDR3 comprises 15 residues. V lost 1 base, J lost 7 bases, and 14 bases lay in between. The germline V gene encodes CDR1 LNHDA and CDR2 SQIVND (reference sequence).

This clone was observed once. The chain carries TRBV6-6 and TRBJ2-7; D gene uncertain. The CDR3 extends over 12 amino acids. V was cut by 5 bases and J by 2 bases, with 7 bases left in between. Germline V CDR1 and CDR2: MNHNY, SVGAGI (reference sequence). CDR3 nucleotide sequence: TGTGCCAGCAGTCCGGGTCCCTACGAGCAGTACTTC. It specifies CASSPGPYEQYF.

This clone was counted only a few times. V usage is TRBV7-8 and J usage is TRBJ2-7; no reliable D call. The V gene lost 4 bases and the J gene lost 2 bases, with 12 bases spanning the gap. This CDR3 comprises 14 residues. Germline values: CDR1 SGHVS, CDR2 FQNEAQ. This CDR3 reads CASSSYGGTYEQYF. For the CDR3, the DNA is TGTGCCAGCAGCTCTTACGGCGGAACCTACGAGCAGTACTTC.

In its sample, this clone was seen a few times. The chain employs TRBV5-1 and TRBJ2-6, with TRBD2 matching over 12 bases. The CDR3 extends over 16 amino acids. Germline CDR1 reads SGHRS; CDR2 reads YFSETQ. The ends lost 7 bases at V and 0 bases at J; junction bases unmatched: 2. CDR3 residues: CASRTSGISGANVLTF. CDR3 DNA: TGCGCCAGCCGGACTAGCGGGATCTCTGGGGCCAACGTCCTGACTTTC.

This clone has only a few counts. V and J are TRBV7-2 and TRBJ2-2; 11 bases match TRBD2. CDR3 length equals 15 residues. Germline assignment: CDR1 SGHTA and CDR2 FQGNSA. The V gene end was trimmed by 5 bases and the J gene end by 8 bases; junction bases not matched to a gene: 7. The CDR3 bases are TGTGCCAGCAGCCCTACTAGCGGGAGTCGAGGGGAGCTGTTTTTT. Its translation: CASSPTSGSRGELFF.

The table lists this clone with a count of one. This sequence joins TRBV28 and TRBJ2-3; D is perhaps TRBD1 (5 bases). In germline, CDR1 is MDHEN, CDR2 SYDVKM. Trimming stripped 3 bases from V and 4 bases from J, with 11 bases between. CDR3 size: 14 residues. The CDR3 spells CASSFQGAPDTQYF. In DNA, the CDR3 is TGTGCCAGCAGTTTCCAAGGGGCACCAGATACGCAGTATTTT.

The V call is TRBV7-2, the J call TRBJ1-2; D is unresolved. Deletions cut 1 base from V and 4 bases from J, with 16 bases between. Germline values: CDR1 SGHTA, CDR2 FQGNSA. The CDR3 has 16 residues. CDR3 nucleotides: TGTGCCAGCAGCTTAGGTTTTAGCCCAAAGTTCTATGGCTACACCTTC. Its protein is CASSLGFSPKFYGYTF.

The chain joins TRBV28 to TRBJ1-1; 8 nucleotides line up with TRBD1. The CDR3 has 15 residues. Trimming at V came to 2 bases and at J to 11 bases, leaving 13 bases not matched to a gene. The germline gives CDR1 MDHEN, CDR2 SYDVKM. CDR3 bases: TGTGCCAGCAGTTTACATGACAGGGGTTTTACGTCGGCTTTCTTT. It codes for CASSLHDRGFTSAFF.

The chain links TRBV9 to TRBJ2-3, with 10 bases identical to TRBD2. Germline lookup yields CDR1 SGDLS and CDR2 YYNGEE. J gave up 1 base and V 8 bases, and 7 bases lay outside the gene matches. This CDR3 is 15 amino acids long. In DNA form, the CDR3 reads TGTGCCAGTACCCCAGGGACTAGCGGCACAGATACGCAGTATTTT. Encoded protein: CASTPGTSGTDTQYF.

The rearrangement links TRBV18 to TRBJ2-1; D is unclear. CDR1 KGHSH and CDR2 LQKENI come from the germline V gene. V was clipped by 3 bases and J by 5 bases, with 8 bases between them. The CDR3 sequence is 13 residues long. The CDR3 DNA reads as TGTGCCAGCTCACCCCCCGGAGACAATGAGCAGTTCTTC. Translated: CASSPPGDNEQFF.

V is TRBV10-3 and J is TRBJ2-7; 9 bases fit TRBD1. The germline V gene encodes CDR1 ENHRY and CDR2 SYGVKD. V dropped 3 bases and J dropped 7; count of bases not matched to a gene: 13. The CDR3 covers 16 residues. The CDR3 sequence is CAISEGGDRARREQYF. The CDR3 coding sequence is TGTGCCATCAGTGAAGGAGGGGACAGGGCCCGTCGGGAGCAGTACTTC.